This T cell receptor (beta chain) was observed in a study of T cell responses to AZD1222 COVID-19 vaccine. CDR3 length: 11 amino acids. Germline lookup yields CDR1 SGHVS and CDR2 FQNEAQ. The V end lost 4 bases, the J end lost 5 bases, and 4 bases lay between the germline ends. On this clone itself: The target antigen is unknown.

Notes on the study in general: Spike-specific TCR breadth and depth grew following two AZD1222 doses.

Second-dose intervals near 4 or 12 weeks were combined. The assay was immunoSEQ multiplex PCR, and TCRdb's table has in-frame clones only and misses some. The sample lists just over 150,000 clones; 85% to 90% were seen once. The origin of this receptor is an adult who received the AZD1222 COVID-19 vaccine. The V gene is TRBV7-8, the J gene TRBJ2-3, with D unclear. Sequenced material: peripheral blood, taken 28 days after the second AZD1222 dose. The CDR3 region has the DNA TGTGCCAGCAGCTCGAGAGATACGCAGTATTTT. This codes for CASSSRDTQYF.